One and the same sample provided the 6 T cell receptor beta chains below, sequenced in a study of T cell responses to AZD1222 COVID-19 vaccine. The table came from immunoSEQ multiplex PCR; TCRdb's copy has only in-frame clones and leaves some out. The data show 55,000 to 75,000 clones, with about 85% seen just once and about 20% held by the top ten. The source was peripheral blood, collected on day 0 of AZD1222 vaccination. Every receptor here comes from an adult in good health.

V is TRBV11-2 and J is TRBJ2-7; a possible D gene is TRBD2 (6 bases). This CDR3 spans 14 amino acids. Germline V gives CDR1 SGHAT, CDR2 FQNNGV. The V end lost 5 bases, the J end lost 3 bases, and 14 bases lay between the germline ends. DNA for the CDR3: TGTGCCAGCAGCGATCCGGGACTGATCTACGAGCAGTACTTC. Residues: CASSDPGLIYEQYF.

The chain uses TRBV5-1 and TRBJ1-2, with TRBD1 matching over 8 bases. The germline gives CDR1 SGHRS, CDR2 YFSETQ. J lost 12 bases, V lost 3 bases, and 10 bases had no gene match. The CDR3 has 13 residues. The CDR3 region is CASSYTGQGGDTF. CDR3 nucleotide sequence: TGCGCCAGCAGCTACACAGGACAGGGAGGAGACACCTTC.

The CDR3: CASSLVTGNYEQYF. For the CDR3, the DNA is TGTGCCAGCAGCTTGGTTACCGGGAACTACGAGCAGTACTTC. V is TRBV5-5 and J is TRBJ2-7; tentatively, D is TRBD2 (5 bases). The V and J ends lost 0 bases and 3 bases respectively, with 10 bases between them. This CDR3 is 14 amino acids long. Looked up from germline, CDR1 is SGHKS and CDR2 is YYEKEE (reference sequence).

The rearrangement joins TRBV11-2 to TRBJ2-2; D tentatively fits TRBD1 or TRBD2 (5 bases each). Germline loops: CDR1 SGHAT, CDR2 FQNNGV. V dropped 4 bases and J dropped 8 bases, with 11 bases sitting between them. There are 13 residues in the CDR3. For the CDR3, the DNA is TGTGCCAGCAGCTCCCGGGGCAGAGGGGAGCTGTTTTTT. Its translation: CASSSRGRGELFF. The whole variable domain, remainder taken from reference TRBV11-2 and TRBJ2-2, is EAGVAQSPRYKIIEKRQSVAFWCNPISGHATLYWYQQILGQGPKLLIQFQNNGVVDDSQLPKDRFSAERLKGVDSTLKIQPAKLEDSAVYLCASSSRGRGELFFGEGSRLTVL.

V gene TRBV7-9 combines with J gene TRBJ1-1; D remains ambiguous. Germline V lookup: CDR1 SEHNR, CDR2 FQNEAQ (reference sequence). V shed 8 bases and J shed 6 bases, with 16 bases lying between them. CDR3 length equals 13 residues. CDR3 DNA: TGTGCCAGCCTACTAATCGCGGAGGCTGAAGCTTTCTTT. Translated, it gives CASLLIAEAEAFF.

The genes are TRBV29-1 and TRBJ1-4; D is unclear. Trimming took off 6 bases at V and 3 bases at J, with 14 bases between the two ends. This CDR3 comprises 14 residues. Germline CDR1 and CDR2: SQVTM and ANQGSEA. CDR3 nucleotides: TGCAGCGTGTCAGAAGGGAGGGCTAATGAAAAACTGTTTTTT. Translating it yields CSVSEGRANEKLFF.